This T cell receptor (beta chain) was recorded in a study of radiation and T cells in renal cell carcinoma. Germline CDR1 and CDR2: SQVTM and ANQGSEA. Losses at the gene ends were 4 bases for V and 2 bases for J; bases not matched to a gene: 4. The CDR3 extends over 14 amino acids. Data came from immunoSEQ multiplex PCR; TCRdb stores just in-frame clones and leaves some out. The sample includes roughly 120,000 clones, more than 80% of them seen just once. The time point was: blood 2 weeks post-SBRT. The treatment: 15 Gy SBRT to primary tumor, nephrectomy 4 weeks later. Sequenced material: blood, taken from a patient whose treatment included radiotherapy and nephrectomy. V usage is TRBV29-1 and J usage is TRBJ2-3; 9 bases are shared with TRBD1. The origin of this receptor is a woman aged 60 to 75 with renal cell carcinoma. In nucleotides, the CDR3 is TGCAGCGTTGGAGGGACAGGGACCACAGATACGCAGTATTTT. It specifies CSVGGTGTTDTQYF.